The 13 T cell receptor beta chains in this list originate from one sample, sequenced in a study of blood T cell repertoires in COVID-19. Sequencing was performed with immunoSEQ multiplex PCR; in TCRdb, only in-frame clones are kept and a portion is missing. In the table there are over 250,000 clones, about 80% of which are singletons. Sequencing was carried out using peripheral blood. The receptors here all came from a woman aged 45-65 years who had recovered from COVID-19.

This sequence joins TRBV7-9 and TRBJ2-7, with D possibly matching TRBD1 (6 bases). With 8 bases removed from V and 1 base from J, the gap between germline ends came to 12 bases. Germline assignment: CDR1 SEHNR and CDR2 FQNEAQ (reference sequence). This CDR3 is built from 13 residues. CDR3 nucleotide sequence: TGTGCCAGCGGACCCGGACAGTCCTACGAGCAGTACTTC. Protein: CASGPGQSYEQYF. Drawing the rest from reference TRBV7-9 and TRBJ2-7, the complete variable domain is DTGVSQNPRHKITKRGQNVTFRCDPISEHNRLYWYRQTLGQGPEFLTYFQNEAQLEKSRLLSDRFSAERPKGSFSTLEIQRTEQGDSAMYLCASGPGQSYEQYFGPGTRLTVT.

The table lists this clone with a few counts. V and J are TRBV28 and TRBJ2-7; the D gene is possibly TRBD2 (6 bases). The CDR3 spans 15 residues. Germline V gene lookup returns CDR1 MDHEN and CDR2 SYDVKM. V was cut by 5 bases and J by 4 bases, with 18 bases left in between. DNA for the CDR3: TGTGCCAGCAGTGTCACGGGACGGACTACATACGAGCAGTACTTC. Amino acids: CASSVTGRTTYEQYF.

This chain connects TRBV7-2 to TRBJ2-1; a weak D match, TRBD1 (6 bases). Per germline, CDR1 SGHTA and CDR2 FQGNSA. V was clipped by 5 bases and J by 0 bases, with 11 bases between them. The CDR3 is 15 amino acids. In DNA, the CDR3 is TGTGCCAGCAGCCAGGACAGTAACTCCTACAATGAGCAGTTCTTC. Encoded protein: CASSQDSNSYNEQFF.

Notes on this clone: The same CDR3 also results from other DNA sequences found in this sample. The CDR3 sequence: CASSLDREETQYF. CDR3 bases: TGTGCCAGCAGCCTCGACAGGGAAGAGACCCAGTACTTC. The J gene is TRBJ2-5, the V gene TRBV9, with TRBD1 matching 7 bases. Unmatched junction bases numbered 3, after V lost 4 bases and J lost 3 bases. The CDR3 covers 13 residues. CDR1 SGDLS and CDR2 YYNGEE come from the germline V gene.

CDR3 sequence: CASRDRESNEQFF. In nucleotides, the CDR3 is TGTGCCAGCAGGGACAGGGAGAGCAATGAGCAGTTCTTC. The V gene is TRBV25-1, the J gene TRBJ2-1, with TRBD1 matching over 8 bases. Trimming cost V 6 bases and J 6 bases; bases outside gene matches: 4. Germline V gene lookup returns CDR1 MGHDK and CDR2 SYGVNS. The CDR3 is 13 amino acids. The full variable domain, its missing parts supplied by reference TRBV25-1 and TRBJ2-1, is EADIYQTPRYLVIGTGKKITLECSQTMGHDKMYWYQQDPGMELHLIHYSYGVNSTEKGDLSSESTVSRIRTEHFPLTLESARPSHTSQYLCASRDRESNEQFFGPGTRLTVL.

On this clone: With only one base between it and a far larger clone, this is likely a read error. Other DNA variants within this sample encode the same CDR3. CDR3 amino acids: CASSLTGNTEAFF. The CDR3 nucleotides read TGTGCCAGCAGTTTGACAGGGAACACTGAAGCTTTCTTT. The V call is TRBV12-3 or TRBV12-4, the J call TRBJ1-1, with D perhaps TRBD1 (6 bases). This CDR3 has 13 residues. V lost 3 bases and J 1 base, leaving 6 bases between the germline ends.

The genes are TRBV28 and TRBJ1-2; the match to TRBD1 covers 8 bases. The CDR3 length is 15 residues. From germline, CDR1 is MDHEN and CDR2 SYDVKM. V shed 5 bases and J 4 bases; nucleotides not matched to a gene: 9. DNA of the CDR3: TGTGCCAGCAGTACAGGGGGTGGAGGTTTCTATGGCTACACCTTC. Amino acids: CASSTGGGGFYGYTF.

This chain connects TRBV4-1 to TRBJ1-6, with D hard to call. This CDR3 spans 16 amino acids. Germline-derived CDR1 and CDR2 are MGHRA and YSYEKL. The V and J ends lost 2 bases and 0 bases respectively, with 8 bases between them. The CDR3 DNA reads TGCGCCAGCAGCCAAACAGAAAACTCCTATAATTCACCCCTCCACTTT. Amino acids: CASSQTENSYNSPLHF.

The rearrangement uses TRBV6-5 and TRBJ1-2, with D possibly being TRBD1 (5 bases). This CDR3 spans 14 amino acids. The germline gives CDR1 MNHEY, CDR2 SVGAGI. V was shortened by 2 bases and J by 3 bases, with 10 bases between the two germline ends. The DNA for the CDR3 is TGTGCCAGCAGTTACAGGGGCGAAGACTATGGCTACACCTTC. Amino acids: CASSYRGEDYGYTF.

The chain carries TRBV10-2 and TRBJ2-3; 7 positions agree with TRBD1. Germline V gives CDR1 WSHSY, CDR2 SAAADI. This CDR3 spans 14 amino acids. The V gene end was trimmed by 10 bases and the J gene end by 0 bases; junction bases not matched to a gene: 7. The CDR3 sequence is CATRLGQSTDTQYF. CDR3 sequence (DNA): TGCGCCACCCGCCTGGGACAGAGCACAGATACGCAGTATTTT.

V is TRBV15 and J is TRBJ1-1; 12 nucleotides line up with TRBD1. Germline lookup yields CDR1 LNHNV and CDR2 YYDKDF (reference sequence). The CDR3 has 16 residues. The V segment lost 3 bases and the J segment 8 bases; nucleotides outside the gene matches: 10. This CDR3 reads CATSSAGQGAAGEAFF. The CDR3 DNA follows: TGTGCCACCAGCAGCGCGGGACAGGGGGCGGCAGGGGAAGCTTTCTTT.

This clone was seen more than once but under ten times. As DNA, the CDR3 is TGTGCCAGCAGCGTAGTTGCCGGGGGGCCTAACTACAATGAGCAGTTCTTC. This translates into CASSVVAGGPNYNEQFF. The V and J genes are TRBV9 and TRBJ2-1, with D possibly matching TRBD2 (7 bases). The germline V gene encodes CDR1 SGDLS and CDR2 YYNGEE. Trimming shortened V by 0 bases and J by 3 bases, and 16 bases separated the two germline ends. The CDR3 totals 17 residues.

This chain links TRBV7-2 with TRBJ2-3; 8 bases agree with TRBD2. Germline V CDR1 and CDR2: SGHTA, FQGNSA. This CDR3 comprises 16 residues. V lost 3 bases and J lost 3; bases outside the gene matches: 8. CDR3 sequence reads: CASSFAGGASTDTQYF. In nucleotides, the CDR3 is TGTGCCAGCAGCTTTGCGGGGGGCGCTAGTACAGATACGCAGTATTTT.